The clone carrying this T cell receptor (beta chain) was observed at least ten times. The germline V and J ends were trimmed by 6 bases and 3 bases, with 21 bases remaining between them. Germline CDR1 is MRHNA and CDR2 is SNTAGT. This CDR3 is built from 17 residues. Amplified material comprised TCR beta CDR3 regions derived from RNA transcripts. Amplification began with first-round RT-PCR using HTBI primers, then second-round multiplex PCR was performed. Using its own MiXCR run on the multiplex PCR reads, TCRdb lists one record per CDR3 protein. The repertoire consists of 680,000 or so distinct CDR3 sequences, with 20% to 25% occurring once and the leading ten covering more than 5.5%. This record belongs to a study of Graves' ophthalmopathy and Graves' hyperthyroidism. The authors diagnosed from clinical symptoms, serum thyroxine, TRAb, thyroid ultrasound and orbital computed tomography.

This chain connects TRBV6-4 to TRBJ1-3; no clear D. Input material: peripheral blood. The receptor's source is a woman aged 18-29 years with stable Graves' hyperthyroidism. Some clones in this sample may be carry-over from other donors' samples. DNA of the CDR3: TGTGCCAGCAGCCTTCCCCCCCATATCTTCGGTGGAAACACCATATATTTT. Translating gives CASSLPPHIFGGNTIYF.